This T cell receptor beta chain is drawn from a study of blood T cell repertoires in COVID-19. Study background: From the United States, Italy and Spain came samples of acute and convalescent COVID-19. PBMCs, B-cell-depleted T cells, or T cells were the source of the cDNA or gDNA that made up the material.

The authors' processing: Nucleated cell counts were estimated from reference gene primer amplification. Generated by immunoSEQ multiplex PCR, the TCRdb table keeps only in-frame clones and is missing some. The V and J calls and the clone size are those of that table, but D and trimming were determined from the DNA. The sample holds 40,000 to 55,000 clones; 70% to 85% are singletons and the top ten take approximately 2.4%. The V gene's germline CDR1 is SGHRS and CDR2 YFSETQ. V was clipped by 4 bases and J by 0 bases, with 7 bases between them. The CDR3 runs 14 residues. V gene TRBV5-1 combines with J gene TRBJ2-2; D might be TRBD1 (5 bases). Specimen: peripheral blood. This sequence originates from a middle-aged man with acute or convalescent COVID-19. CDR3 residues: CASSPTANTGELFF. CDR3 nucleotides: TGCGCCAGCAGCCCGACAGCGAACACCGGGGAGCTGTTTTTT.